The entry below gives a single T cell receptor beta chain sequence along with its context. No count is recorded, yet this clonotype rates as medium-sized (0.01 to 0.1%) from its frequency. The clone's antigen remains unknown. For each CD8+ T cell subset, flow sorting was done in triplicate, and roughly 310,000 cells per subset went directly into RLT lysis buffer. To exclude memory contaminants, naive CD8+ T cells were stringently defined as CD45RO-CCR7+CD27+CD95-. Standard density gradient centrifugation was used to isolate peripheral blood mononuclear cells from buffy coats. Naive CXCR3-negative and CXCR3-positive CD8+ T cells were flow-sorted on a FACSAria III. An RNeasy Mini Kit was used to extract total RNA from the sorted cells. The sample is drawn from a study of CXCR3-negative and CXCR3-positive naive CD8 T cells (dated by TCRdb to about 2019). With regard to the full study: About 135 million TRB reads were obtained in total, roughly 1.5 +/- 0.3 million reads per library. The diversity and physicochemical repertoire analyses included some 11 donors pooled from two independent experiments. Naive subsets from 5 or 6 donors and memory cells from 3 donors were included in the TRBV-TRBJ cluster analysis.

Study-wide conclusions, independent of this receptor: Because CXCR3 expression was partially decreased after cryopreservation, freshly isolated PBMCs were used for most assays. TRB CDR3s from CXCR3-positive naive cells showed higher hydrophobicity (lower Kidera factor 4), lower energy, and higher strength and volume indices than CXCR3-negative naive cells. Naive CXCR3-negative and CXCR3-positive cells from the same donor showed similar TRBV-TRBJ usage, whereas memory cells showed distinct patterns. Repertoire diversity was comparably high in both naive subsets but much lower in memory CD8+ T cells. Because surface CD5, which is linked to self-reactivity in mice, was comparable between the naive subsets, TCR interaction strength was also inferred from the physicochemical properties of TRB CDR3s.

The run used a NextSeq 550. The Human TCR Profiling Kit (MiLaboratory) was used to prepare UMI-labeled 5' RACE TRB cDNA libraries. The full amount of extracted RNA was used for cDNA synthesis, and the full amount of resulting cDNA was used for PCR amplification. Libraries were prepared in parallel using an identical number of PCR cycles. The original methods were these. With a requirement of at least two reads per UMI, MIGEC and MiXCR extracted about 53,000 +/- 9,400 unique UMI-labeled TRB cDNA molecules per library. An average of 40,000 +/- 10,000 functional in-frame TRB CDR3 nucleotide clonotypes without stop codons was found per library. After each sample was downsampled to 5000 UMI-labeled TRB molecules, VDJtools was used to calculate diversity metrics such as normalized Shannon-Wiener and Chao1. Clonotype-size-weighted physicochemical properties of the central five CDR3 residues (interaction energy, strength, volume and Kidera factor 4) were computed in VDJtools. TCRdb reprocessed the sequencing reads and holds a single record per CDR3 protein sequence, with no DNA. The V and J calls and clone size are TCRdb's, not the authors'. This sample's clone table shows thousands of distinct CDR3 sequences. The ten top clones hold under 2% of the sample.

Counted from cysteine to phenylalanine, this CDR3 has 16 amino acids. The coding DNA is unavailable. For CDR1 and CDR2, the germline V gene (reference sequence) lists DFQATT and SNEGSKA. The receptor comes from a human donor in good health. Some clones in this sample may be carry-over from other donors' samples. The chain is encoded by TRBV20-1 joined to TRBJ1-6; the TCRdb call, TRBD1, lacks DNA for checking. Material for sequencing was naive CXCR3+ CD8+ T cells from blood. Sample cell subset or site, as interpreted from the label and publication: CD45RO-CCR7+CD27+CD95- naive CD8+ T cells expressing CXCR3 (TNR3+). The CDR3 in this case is CSAQTPGTDYNSPLHF.